Below, 12 T cell receptor beta chains from the same sample are listed, as sequenced in a study of cytomegalovirus exposure and HLA in healthy donors. PCR was performed using 60 Vbeta and 13 Jbeta primers. Sequencing was performed with immunoSEQ multiplex PCR; in TCRdb, only in-frame clones are kept and a portion is missing. The sample records 95,000 to 100,000 clones, roughly 74% being singletons. The specimen sequenced was PBMCs. The source of these receptors is a woman in her thirties or forties in good health and CMV-seronegative.

The rearrangement links TRBV5-1 to TRBJ1-3; a weak D match, TRBD1 (6 bases). Germline assignment: CDR1 SGHRS and CDR2 YFSETQ. The ends were cut back, 3 bases at V and 0 bases at J, with 16 bases in the middle. The CDR3 contains 17 residues. The CDR3, as DNA: TGCGCCAGCAGCTCCGGGACATTCCAGGGCTCTGGAAACACCATATATTTT. It specifies CASSSGTFQGSGNTIYF.

The chain combines TRBV6-5 with TRBJ2-7; TRBD2 might be the D (5 bases). CDR1 is MNHEY, CDR2 SVGAGI, per germline. V lost 3 bases, J lost 0 bases, and 9 bases lay in between. This CDR3 contains 14 residues. The CDR3 nucleotides are TGTGCCAGCAGTTATGGACTGGCCTCCTACGAGCAGTACTTC. This codes for CASSYGLASYEQYF.

The chain couples TRBV27 to TRBJ1-4; a possible D gene is TRBD1 (5 bases). Per the germline V gene, CDR1 is MNHEY and CDR2 is SMNVEV (reference sequence). The CDR3 is 15 residues long. V was cut by 5 bases and J by 7 bases, with 17 bases left in between. The CDR3 region is CASSLLMGGGEKLFF. Here the CDR3 DNA reads TGTGCCAGCAGTCTCCTTATGGGGGGTGGTGAAAAACTGTTTTTT.

The V and J genes are TRBV5-1 and TRBJ2-7, with TRBD1 identical over 7 bases. The CDR3 is 14 residues long. V shed 5 bases and J 9 bases; nucleotides not matched to a gene: 14. The germline V gene has CDR1 SGHRS and CDR2 YFSETQ. In DNA, the CDR3 is TGCGCCAGCAGTTTCGACAGGGATCCCCGGGGGCAGTACTTC. Protein sequence: CASSFDRDPRGQYF.

The rearrangement links TRBV6-5 to TRBJ2-7; D ambiguous. Per germline, CDR1 MNHEY and CDR2 SVGAGI. Trimming shortened V by 2 bases and J by 0 bases, and 5 bases separated the two germline ends. This CDR3 is built from 13 residues. The CDR3, as DNA: TGTGCCAGCAGTTACCGGGTCTCCTACGAGCAGTACTTC. Protein product: CASSYRVSYEQYF.

This clone came up once. The chain carries TRBV19 and TRBJ2-1; 9 positions agree with TRBD2. The V gene's germline CDR1 is LNHDA and CDR2 SQIVND (reference sequence). The V gene end was trimmed by 6 bases and the J gene end by 10 bases; junction bases not matched to a gene: 13. The CDR3 consists of 15 residues. The CDR3 sequence: CASRRLSGRWGEQFF. As DNA, the CDR3 is TGTGCCAGTAGGCGCCTAAGCGGGAGGTGGGGGGAGCAGTTCTTC.

This clone was counted between two and nine times. This chain uses TRBV25-1 with TRBJ2-7, with D uncertain. CDR1 and CDR2 from the germline V gene are MGHDK and SYGVNS. This CDR3 region has 13 residues. Trimming removed 0 bases from V and 2 bases from J, with 5 bases in between. The CDR3 here is CASSEYATYEQYF. The CDR3 region has the DNA TGTGCCAGCAGTGAATATGCGACCTACGAGCAGTACTTC.

CDR3 region: CASRPQGGSGEQFF. The CDR3 coding sequence is TGTGCCAGCAGGCCACAGGGAGGGTCTGGTGAGCAGTTCTTC. The chain combines TRBV2 with TRBJ2-1; D may be TRBD2 (7 bases). Germline CDR1 is SNHLY and CDR2 is FYNNEI. The CDR3 contains 14 residues. The ends were cut back, 6 bases at V and 9 bases at J, with 18 bases in the middle.

This clone has only a few counts. Other DNA sequences in this specimen translate into the identical CDR3. The CDR3: CASSLRQGNGYTF. CDR3 sequence (DNA): TGTGCCAGCAGTTTAAGGCAGGGGAATGGCTACACCTTC. The rearrangement joins TRBV27 to TRBJ1-2, with D possibly matching TRBD1 (6 bases). The germline V gene encodes CDR1 MNHEY and CDR2 SMNVEV (reference sequence). The CDR3 consists of 13 residues. Trimming shortened V by 2 bases and J by 6 bases, and 10 bases separated the two germline ends.

The rearrangement links TRBV4-2 to TRBJ1-5; possibly TRBD1 for D (6 bases). Trimming removed 0 bases at V and 4 bases at J, with 16 bases between. This CDR3 spans 17 amino acids. Germline V gene data show CDR1 as LGHNA and CDR2 as YNFKEQ. CDR3 protein: CASSQDRWGQGNQPQHF. DNA of the CDR3: TGTGCCAGCAGCCAAGATCGGTGGGGGCAGGGTAATCAGCCCCAGCATTTT.

V and J are TRBV15 and TRBJ2-1, with 7 nucleotides matching TRBD1. Germline V gene data show CDR1 as LNHNV and CDR2 as YYDKDF (reference sequence). V lost 3 bases, J lost 3 bases, and 5 bases stayed unmatched. The CDR3 extends over 15 amino acids. CDR3 protein: CATSRARQGYNEQFF. In DNA form, the CDR3 reads TGTGCCACCAGCAGGGCTAGACAGGGCTACAATGAGCAGTTCTTC.

CDR3 DNA sequence: TGCGCCAGCAGTTCCCCGGGACTTGAAGCAGATACGCAGTATTTT. It translates to CASSSPGLEADTQYF. The chain is built from TRBV5-1 and TRBJ2-3; D is possibly TRBD2 (6 bases). Germline V gene sequence: CDR1 SGHRS, CDR2 YFSETQ. The CDR3 is made up of 15 amino acids. Trimming stripped 5 bases from V and 4 bases from J, with 17 bases between.